This T cell receptor beta chain is drawn from a study of human T cells and chemical hapten exposure (dated by TCRdb to about 2021). In terms of the full investigation: For sensitization, 2% DPC in acetone was applied to a 2 cm by 2 cm area of upper inner arm skin. Weekly therapeutic DPC doses were additionally applied to the scalp of patients throughout the roughly 23-week study period. Patch testing on the upper back used Finn chambers containing 0.01% DPC, with scoring done after 6 days according to International Contact Dermatitis Research Group standards. The mostly female patient cohort included alopecia areata with under or over 50% scalp involvement, alopecia totalis and alopecia universalis. Libraries were pooled for sequencing, and per-sample TCR yields varied mainly because of small differences in library volumes within the pool. Peripheral blood TCR repertoire changes were tracked in vivo in alopecia patients during primary and secondary sensitization to the hapten diphenylcyclopropenone (DPC). Blood samples were taken from patients before sensitization (week 0) and then at 2, 6 and about 24 weeks after DPC sensitization. For TCR sequencing, blood came from 25 to 30 alopecia patients at anywhere from one to four time points (pre-sensitization, 2, 6 and 24 weeks). The paper's findings and limits, for the study overall: The number of TCRs above 1 in 1000 frequency did not change with DPC sensitization; there was no evidence of global repertoire structure alterations. Patch test score correlated positively with the number of PT1 expanded TCRs, reaching significance at thresholds 8, 16 and 32 but not at 4. Alopecia, a presumed autoimmune disease, was present in all patients, so the immune response of the patients might differ from that of healthy individuals. Repeated subsampling changed both the strength of the expansion versus patch-test correlation and the threshold at which the correlation became significant. Compared with pre-sensitization or healthy control sets, expanded TCRs formed significantly more large CDR3 similarity clusters, which is consistent with antigen-driven responses.

This clonotype was counted between two and nine times. Its antigen has not been determined. Base qualities are not provided; no much larger clone lies one nucleotide away. Receptor amplification or capture employed RACE. These reads were obtained on a NextSeq 500. Library preparation attached unique molecular identifiers to individual cDNA molecules for quantitative, reproducible TCR counting. Each blood RNA sample was used to sequence both TCR alpha and TCR beta chains. Under the source paper's analysis protocol: Samples had a median of around 92,000 TCRs, with a range from about 23,224 to 700,000. V, J and CDR3 annotation of the TCR reads was carried out using the Decombinator software suite. For PS versus PT1 abundance plots, all samples were subsampled to the same number of TCRs (28,000). Expanded TCRs were defined as absent before sensitization and observed at least eight times at the 2-week time point. In-frame beta chains were kept once TCRdb had trimmed the public reads at Q25 with fastp and called clones with MiXCR. Rows are combined by CDR3 protein, so each entry shows the most common genes and DNA. The V and J calls were not made by the authors but by TCRdb's processing. For this sample there are 380,000 or so distinct CDR3 sequences; 4.8% appear just once. Approximately 2.3% of the sample belongs to the ten largest clones.

Interpreted using the paper, the time point label stands for: patch test 1, 2 weeks after DPC sensitization. What the treatment or condition label conveys for this sample: therapeutic diphenylcyclopropenone sensitization with weekly scalp DPC. At every patch-test visit, the blood draw took place before the patch test was put on. Patients were considered eligible if aged 18 to 70, diagnosed with alopecia and deemed suitable for DPC therapy, and patients were excluded if pregnant. Total RNA was extracted from unfractionated whole blood collected in Tempus Blood RNA tubes. The source was whole blood, collected in connection with sensitization to the hapten diphenylcyclopropenone (DPC). The clonotype was recovered from a woman aged 45-59 years with alopecia areata. Some clones in this sample may be carry-over from other donors' samples.

In nucleotide form, the sequence is TGTGCCAGCAGTTTATCGGGCCGGGACAGGGGGTACTTC. Its protein product is CASSLSGRDRGYF. The rearrangement joined TRBV27 to TRBJ2-7; TRBD1 fits 10 bases in the junction. The CDR3 runs 13 residues from the cysteine to the phenylalanine. Solely the CDR3 DNA is kept, with 39 bases framed from the first base. The germline V gene (reference sequence) gives CDR1 as MNHEY and CDR2 as SMNVEV. For this chain, trimming is 0 bases at the V end and 12 bases at the J end, and the number of junction bases without a gene match is 5.